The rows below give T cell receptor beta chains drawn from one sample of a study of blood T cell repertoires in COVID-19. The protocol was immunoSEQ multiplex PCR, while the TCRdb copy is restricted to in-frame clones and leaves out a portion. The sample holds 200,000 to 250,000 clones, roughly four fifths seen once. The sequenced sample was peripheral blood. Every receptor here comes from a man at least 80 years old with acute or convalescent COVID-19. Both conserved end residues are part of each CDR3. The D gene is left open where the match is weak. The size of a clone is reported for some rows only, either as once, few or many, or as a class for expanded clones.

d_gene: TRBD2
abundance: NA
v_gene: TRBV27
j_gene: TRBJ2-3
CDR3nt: TGTGCCAGCAGTTTATGGACGCGCGGAGCGGGGGCTAGCACAGATACGCAGTATTTT
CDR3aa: CASSLWTRGAGASTDTQYF

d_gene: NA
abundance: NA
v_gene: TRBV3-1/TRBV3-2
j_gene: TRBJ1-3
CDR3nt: TGTGCCAGCAGCCACGACAGGGGAAACACCATATATTTT
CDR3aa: CASSHDRGNTIYF

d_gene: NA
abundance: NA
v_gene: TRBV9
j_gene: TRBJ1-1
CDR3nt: TGTGCCAGCAGCGCCCTGGGAGGGACTGAAGCTTTCTTT
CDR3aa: CASSALGGTEAFF

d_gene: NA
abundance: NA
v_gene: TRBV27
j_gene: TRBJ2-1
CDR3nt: TGTGCCAGCAGTTTTCCCCCGGGCCCCAAAGGGAGTGAGCAGTTCTTC
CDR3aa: CASSFPPGPKGSEQFF

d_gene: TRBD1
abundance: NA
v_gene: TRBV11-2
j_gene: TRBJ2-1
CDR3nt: TGTGCCAGCAGCTCAGGGGGACAACCGGGATTCTACAATGAGCAGTTCTTC
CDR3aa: CASSSGGQPGFYNEQFF

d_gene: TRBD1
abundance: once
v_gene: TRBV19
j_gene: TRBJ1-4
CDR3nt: TGTGCCAGTAGTTTTGCCGGGACAGGAAGAGAAAAACTGTTTTTT
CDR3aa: CASSFAGTGREKLFF

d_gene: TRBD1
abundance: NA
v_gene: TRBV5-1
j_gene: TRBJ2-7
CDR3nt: TGCGCCAGCAGCTTCCTAGGGGGCATTGGCGTTTTGCAGTACTTC
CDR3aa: CASSFLGGIGVLQYF

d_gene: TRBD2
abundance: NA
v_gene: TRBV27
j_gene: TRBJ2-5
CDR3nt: TGTGCCAGCAGTTTATGGGGTAGCGGGAGGGCCGGGGAGACCCAGTACTTC
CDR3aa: CASSLWGSGRAGETQYF

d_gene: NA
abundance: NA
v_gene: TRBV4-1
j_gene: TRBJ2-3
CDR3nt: TGCGCCAGCAGCCAAGTCATAGCTACTAGCACAGATACGCAGTATTTT
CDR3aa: CASSQVIATSTDTQYF

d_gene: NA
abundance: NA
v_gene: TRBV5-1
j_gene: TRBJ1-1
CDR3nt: TGCGCCAGCAGTTCTCCCCTCACTGAAGCTTTCTTT
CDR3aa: CASSSPLTEAFF

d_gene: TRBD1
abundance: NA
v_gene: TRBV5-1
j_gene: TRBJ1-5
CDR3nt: TGCGCCAGCAGCTTAACAGGGGGCCCCAATCAGCCCCAGCATTTT
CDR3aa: CASSLTGGPNQPQHF

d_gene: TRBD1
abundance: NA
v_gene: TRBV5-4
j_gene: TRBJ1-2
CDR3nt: TGTGCCAGCAGCTTACAGGGGTCCTATGGCTACACCTTC
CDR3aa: CASSLQGSYGYTF

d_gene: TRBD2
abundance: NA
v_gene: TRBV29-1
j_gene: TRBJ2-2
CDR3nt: TGCAGCGTTGCGTCGGGACTAGGGCCAACCGGGGAGCTGTTTTTT
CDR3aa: CSVASGLGPTGELFF

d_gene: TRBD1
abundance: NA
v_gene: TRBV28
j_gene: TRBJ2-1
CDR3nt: TGTGCCAGCAGTCTTGGGGACAGGGCGCGCGAGCAGTTCTTC
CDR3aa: CASSLGDRAREQFF

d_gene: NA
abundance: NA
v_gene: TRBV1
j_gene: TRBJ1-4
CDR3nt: TGCACCAGCAGCCAAGGGGCAGGGGATGAAAAACTGTTTTTT
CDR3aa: CTSSQGAGDEKLFF

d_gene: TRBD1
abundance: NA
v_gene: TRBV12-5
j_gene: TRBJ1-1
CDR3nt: TGTGCTAGTGGTTTACAGGGGGCGGACACTGAAGCTTTCTTT
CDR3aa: CASGLQGADTEAFF

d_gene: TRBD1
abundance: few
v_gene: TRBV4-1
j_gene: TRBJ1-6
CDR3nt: TGCGCCAGCAGCCAGACAGGGGGCACGAATTCACCCCTCCACTTT
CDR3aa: CASSQTGGTNSPLHF

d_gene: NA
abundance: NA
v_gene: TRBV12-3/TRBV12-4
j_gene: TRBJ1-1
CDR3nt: TGTGCCAGCAGCCGAGGTCTGAACACTGAAGCTTTCTTT
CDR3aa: CASSRGLNTEAFF

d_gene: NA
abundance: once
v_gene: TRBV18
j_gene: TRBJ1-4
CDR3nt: TGTGCCAGCTCACCACGCCGCGAGGGTTCCCCTTTTTTT
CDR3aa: CASSPRREGSPFF

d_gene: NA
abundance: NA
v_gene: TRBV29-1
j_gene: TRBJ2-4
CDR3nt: TGCAGCGTTGTTCCCGTAGCCAAAAACATTCAGTACTTC
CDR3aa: CSVVPVAKNIQYF

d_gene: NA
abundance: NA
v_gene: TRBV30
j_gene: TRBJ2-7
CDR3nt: TGTGCCTGGAGTCCATCGACTAGGAACGAGCAGTACTTC
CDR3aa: CAWSPSTRNEQYF

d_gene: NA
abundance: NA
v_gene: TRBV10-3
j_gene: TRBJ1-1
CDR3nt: TGTGCCATCAGGCTAGATCTGAACACTGAAGCTTTCTTT
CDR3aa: CAIRLDLNTEAFF

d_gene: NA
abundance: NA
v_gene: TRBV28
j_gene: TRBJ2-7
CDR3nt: TGTGCCAGCAGTTTGGTGGCCAGGACCTACGAGCAGTACTTC
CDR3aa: CASSLVARTYEQYF

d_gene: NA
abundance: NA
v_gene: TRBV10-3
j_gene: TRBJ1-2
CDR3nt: TGTGCCATCAGTGAGTCGAACAGGAGGGACTATGGCTACACCTTC
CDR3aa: CAISESNRRDYGYTF

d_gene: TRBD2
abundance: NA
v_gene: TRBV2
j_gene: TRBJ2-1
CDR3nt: TGTGCCAGCAGTGAAGCGATAGCGGGGGGTTACAATGAGCAGTTCTTC
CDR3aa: CASSEAIAGGYNEQFF

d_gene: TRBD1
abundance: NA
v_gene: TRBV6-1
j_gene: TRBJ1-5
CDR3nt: TGTGCCAGCAGTGAAGCCCGACGGACAGGGAATCAGCCCCAGCATTTT
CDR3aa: CASSEARRTGNQPQHF

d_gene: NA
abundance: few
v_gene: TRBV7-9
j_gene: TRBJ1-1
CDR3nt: TGTGCCAGCAGCATAGGTGATGGGCCGGACACTGAAGCTTTCTTT
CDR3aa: CASSIGDGPDTEAFF

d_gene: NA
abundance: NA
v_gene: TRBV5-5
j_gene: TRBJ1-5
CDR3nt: TGTGCCAGCAGCTTGGTACAAGGGGTTGGTCAGCCCCAGCATTTT
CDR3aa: CASSLVQGVGQPQHF

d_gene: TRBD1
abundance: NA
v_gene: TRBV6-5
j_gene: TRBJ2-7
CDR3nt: TGTGCCGGGTGGACAGGGTTCGAGCAGTACTTC
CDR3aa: CAGWTGFEQYF

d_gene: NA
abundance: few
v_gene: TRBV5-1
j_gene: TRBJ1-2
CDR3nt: TGCGCCAGCAGCTTGGAGGCCAGGGATCATGGCTACACCTTC
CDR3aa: CASSLEARDHGYTF

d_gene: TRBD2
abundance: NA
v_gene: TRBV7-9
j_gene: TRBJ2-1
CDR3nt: TGTGCCAGCAGCTCGGGGACTAGCGGAGAATACAATGAGCAGTTCTTC
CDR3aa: CASSSGTSGEYNEQFF

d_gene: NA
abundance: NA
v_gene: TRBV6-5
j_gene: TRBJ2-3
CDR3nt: TGTGCCAGCAGTCCAAAAGGAGCCACAGATACGCAGTATTTT
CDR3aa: CASSPKGATDTQYF

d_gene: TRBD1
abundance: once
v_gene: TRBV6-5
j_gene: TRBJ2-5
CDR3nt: TGTGCCAGCCGCAGGGGGCAAGAGACCCAGTACTTC
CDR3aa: CASRRGQETQYF

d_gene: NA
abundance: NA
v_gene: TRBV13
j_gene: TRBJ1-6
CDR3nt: TGTGCCAGCAGCCTTAGGTCTGATTGGACAGCCCCTGCCGTCTCTTCACCCCTCCACTTT
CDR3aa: CASSLRSDWTAPAVSSPLHF

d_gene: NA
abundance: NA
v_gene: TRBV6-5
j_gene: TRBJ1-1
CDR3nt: TGTGCCAGCAGTTACTCGACACAGAACACTGAAGCTTTCTTT
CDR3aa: CASSYSTQNTEAFF

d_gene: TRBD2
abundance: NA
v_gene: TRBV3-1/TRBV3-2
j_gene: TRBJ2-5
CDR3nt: TGTGCCAGCAGCCCTTTGGGGCTAGCGGGAGACCAAGAGACCCAGTACTTC
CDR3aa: CASSPLGLAGDQETQYF

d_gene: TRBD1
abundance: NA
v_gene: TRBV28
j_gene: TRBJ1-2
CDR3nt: TGTGCCAGCAGCCCAGGGGACAGGGTTCCTGGCTACACCTTC
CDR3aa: CASSPGDRVPGYTF

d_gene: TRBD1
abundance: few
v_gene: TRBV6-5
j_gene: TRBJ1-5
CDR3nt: TGTGCCAGCAGCCCAGGACAGGGCAATCAGCCCCAGCATTTT
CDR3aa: CASSPGQGNQPQHF

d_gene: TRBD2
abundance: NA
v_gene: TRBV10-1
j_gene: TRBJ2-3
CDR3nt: TGCGCCAGCAGCTCCGGGACTAGCGGCCCAGATACGCAGTATTTT
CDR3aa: CASSSGTSGPDTQYF

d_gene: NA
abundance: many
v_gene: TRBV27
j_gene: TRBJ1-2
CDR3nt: TGTGCCAGCAGTTTTTCCGGGATCGCGAACTATGGCTACACCTTC
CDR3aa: CASSFSGIANYGYTF

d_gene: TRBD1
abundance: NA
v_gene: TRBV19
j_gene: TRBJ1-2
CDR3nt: TGTGCCAGTAGTTCAACCGGGACAGGGAGGTATGGCTACACCTTC
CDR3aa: CASSSTGTGRYGYTF

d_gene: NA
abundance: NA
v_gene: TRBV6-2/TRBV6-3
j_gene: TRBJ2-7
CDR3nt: TGTGCCAGCAGTTACTGGAGCTCCTACGAGCAGTACTTC
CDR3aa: CASSYWSSYEQYF